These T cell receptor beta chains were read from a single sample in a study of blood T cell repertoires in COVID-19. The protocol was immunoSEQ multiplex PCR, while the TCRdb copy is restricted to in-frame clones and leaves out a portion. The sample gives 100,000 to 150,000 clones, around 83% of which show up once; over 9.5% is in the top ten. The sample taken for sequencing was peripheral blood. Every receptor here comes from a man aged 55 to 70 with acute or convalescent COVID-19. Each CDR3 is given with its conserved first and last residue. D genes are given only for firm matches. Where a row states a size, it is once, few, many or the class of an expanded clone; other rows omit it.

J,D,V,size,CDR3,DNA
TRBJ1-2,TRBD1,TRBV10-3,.,CAISSTLMNGQVDSYGYTF,TGTGCCATCAGTTCCACGCTGATGAATGGACAGGTTGATTCGTATGGCTACACCTTC
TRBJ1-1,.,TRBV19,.,CASRNREIVGAFF,TGTGCCAGTAGAAATCGGGAGATAGTAGGAGCTTTCTTT
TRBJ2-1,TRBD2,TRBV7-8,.,CASSLRRESSYNEQFF,TGTGCCAGCAGCTTACGGCGGGAGAGTTCCTACAATGAGCAGTTCTTC
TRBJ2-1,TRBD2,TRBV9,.,CASSVGGLAVYNEQFF,TGTGCCAGCAGCGTGGGGGGACTAGCGGTTTACAATGAGCAGTTCTTC
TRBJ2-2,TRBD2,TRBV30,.,CAWINHPAGANTGELFF,TGTGCCTGGATTAACCACCCAGCGGGGGCGAACACCGGGGAGCTGTTTTTT
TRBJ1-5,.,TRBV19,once,CASSIRGGGTDQPQHF,TGTGCCAGTAGTATACGCGGGGGGGGCACGGATCAGCCCCAGCATTTT
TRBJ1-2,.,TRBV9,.,CASSAPGGTNYGYTF,TGTGCCAGCAGCGCCCCGGGGGGAACTAACTATGGCTACACCTTC
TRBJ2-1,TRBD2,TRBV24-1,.,CATSDTLAGLGSYNEQFF,TGTGCCACCAGTGATACCCTAGCGGGGCTGGGCTCCTACAATGAGCAGTTCTTC
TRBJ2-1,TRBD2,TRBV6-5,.,CASSTSGGYNEQFF,TGTGCCAGCAGCACTAGCGGGGGGTACAATGAGCAGTTCTTC
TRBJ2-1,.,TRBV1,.,CTSSQAVISYNEQFF,TGCACCAGCAGCCAAGCAGTAATCTCCTACAATGAGCAGTTCTTC
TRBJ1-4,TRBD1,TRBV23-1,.,CASSHRPYSPGQGGPDHEKLFF,TGCGCCAGCAGTCATAGGCCTTACTCACCGGGACAGGGTGGCCCTGATCATGAAAAACTGTTTTTT
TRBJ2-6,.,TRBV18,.,CASSPMYGPGANVLTF,TGTGCCAGCTCCCCAATGTACGGTCCTGGGGCCAACGTCCTGACTTTC
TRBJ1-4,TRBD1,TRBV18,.,CASQGQLNEKLFF,TGTGCCAGCCAGGGACAGCTTAATGAAAAACTGTTTTTT
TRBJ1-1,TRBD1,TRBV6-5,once,CASSYSGTGGTEAFF,TGTGCCAGCAGTTACTCCGGGACAGGGGGCACTGAAGCTTTCTTT
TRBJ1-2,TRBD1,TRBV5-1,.,CASSVLQGARNGYTF,TGCGCCAGCAGCGTCTTACAGGGGGCAAGGAACGGCTACACCTTC
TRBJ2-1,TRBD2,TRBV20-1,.,CSASRGGTSGLMEQFF,TGCAGTGCTAGTCGTGGCGGGACTAGCGGATTAATGGAGCAGTTCTTC
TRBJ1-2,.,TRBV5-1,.,CASSLQTANYGYTF,TGCGCCAGCAGCTTGCAGACAGCTAACTATGGCTACACCTTC
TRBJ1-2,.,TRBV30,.,CAWSFGRGNWGYTF,TGTGCCTGGAGTTTTGGAAGGGGGAATTGGGGCTACACCTTC
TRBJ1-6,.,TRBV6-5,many,CASSSPGSYNSPLHF,TGTGCCAGCAGTTCTCCCGGGAGCTATAATTCACCCCTCCACTTT
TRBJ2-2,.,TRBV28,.,CASSPPTGELFF,TGTGCCAGCAGTCCCCCGACCGGGGAGCTGTTTTTT
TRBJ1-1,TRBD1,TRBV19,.,CASSTTPGGAYTEAFF,TGTGCCAGTAGTACCACCCCAGGGGGCGCATACACTGAAGCTTTCTTT
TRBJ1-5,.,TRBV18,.,CASSPESYQPQHF,TGTGCCAGCTCACCAGAGAGTTATCAGCCCCAGCATTTT
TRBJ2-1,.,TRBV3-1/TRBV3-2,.,CASRLGGEQFF,TGTGCCAGCAGGTTGGGGGGTGAGCAGTTCTTC
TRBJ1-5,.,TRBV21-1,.,CASSKSVFWGENQPQHF,TGTGCCAGCAGCAAAAGTGTCTTCTGGGGAGAGAATCAGCCCCAGCATTTT
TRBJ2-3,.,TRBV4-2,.,CASSQDAVTDTQYF,TGTGCCAGCAGCCAAGATGCGGTTACAGATACGCAGTATTTT
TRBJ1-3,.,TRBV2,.,CASSAAGRRNTIYF,TGTGCCAGCAGTGCCGCAGGGCGTCGGAACACCATATATTTT
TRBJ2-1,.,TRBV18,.,CASSPQQGTPLEQFF,TGTGCCAGCTCACCCCAACAGGGCACCCCCCTTGAGCAGTTCTTC
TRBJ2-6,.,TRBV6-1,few,CASSEVASGANVLTF,TGTGCCAGCAGTGAGGTGGCCTCTGGGGCCAACGTCCTGACTTTC
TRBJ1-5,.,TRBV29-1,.,CSYRDTESQPQHF,TGCAGCTACCGGGACACGGAGTCTCAGCCCCAGCATTTT
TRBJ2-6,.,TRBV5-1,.,CASSSAGTSTSGANVLTF,TGCGCCAGCAGCTCGGCCGGGACAAGCACTTCTGGGGCCAACGTCCTGACTTTC
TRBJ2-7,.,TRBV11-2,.,CASSIPGLFYEQYF,TGTGCCAGCAGCATCCCGGGACTCTTCTACGAGCAGTACTTC
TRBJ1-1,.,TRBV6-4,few,CAGLGQLTQRMNTEAFF,TGTGCCGGCCTAGGACAGCTTACCCAACGAATGAACACTGAAGCTTTCTTT
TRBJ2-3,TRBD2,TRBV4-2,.,CASSQENSGSGDTQYF,TGTGCCAGCAGCCAAGAGAATAGCGGGAGTGGAGATACGCAGTATTTT
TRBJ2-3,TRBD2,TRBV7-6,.,CASSLYAGEIPDTQYF,TGTGCCAGCAGCTTATATGCGGGAGAAATACCAGATACGCAGTATTTT
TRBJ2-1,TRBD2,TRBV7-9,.,CASTGLAGVDEQFF,TGTGCCAGCACGGGACTAGCGGGAGTAGATGAGCAGTTCTTC
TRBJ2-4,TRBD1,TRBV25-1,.,CASRTGGSGYIQYF,TGTGCCAGCAGGACAGGGGGCTCGGGATACATTCAGTACTTC
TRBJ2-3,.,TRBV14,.,CASSPQGKTDTQYF,TGTGCCAGCAGCCCCCAGGGGAAGACAGATACGCAGTATTTT
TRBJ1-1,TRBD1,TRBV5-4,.,CASSFPGTGRTEAFF,TGTGCCAGCAGCTTTCCGGGGACAGGGAGGACTGAAGCTTTCTTT
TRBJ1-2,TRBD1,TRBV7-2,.,CASSHGQGARGYTF,TGTGCCAGCAGCCACGGACAGGGGGCGCGAGGCTACACCTTC
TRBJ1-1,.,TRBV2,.,CASSPQGGITEAFF,TGTGCCAGCAGTCCACAGGGTGGTATCACTGAAGCTTTCTTT
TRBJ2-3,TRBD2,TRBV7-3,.,CASSLGTRQTDTQYF,TGTGCCAGCAGCTTAGGGACTAGGCAGACAGATACGCAGTATTTT
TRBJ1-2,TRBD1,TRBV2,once,CASSPIRGTAYGYTF,TGTGCCAGCAGTCCCATCAGAGGGACAGCCTATGGCTACACCTTC
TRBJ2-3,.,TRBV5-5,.,CASSLGTEFTTDTQYF,TGTGCCAGCAGCTTGGGTACAGAATTCACAACAGATACGCAGTATTTT
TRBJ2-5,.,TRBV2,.,CASSARGLQETQYF,TGTGCCAGCAGTGCGCGGGGCCTACAAGAGACCCAGTACTTC
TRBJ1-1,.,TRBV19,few,CASSLGGGWSEAFF,TGTGCCAGTAGCCTAGGCGGGGGATGGTCTGAAGCTTTCTTT
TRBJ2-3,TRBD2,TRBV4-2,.,CASSQSQTSEGDTQYF,TGTGCCAGCAGCCAATCCCAAACTAGCGAGGGAGATACGCAGTATTTT
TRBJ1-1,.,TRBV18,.,CASSLSIDTEAFF,TGTGCCAGCTCCCTTTCTATCGACACTGAAGCTTTCTTT
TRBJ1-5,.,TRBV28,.,CASSPGGDNQPQHF,TGTGCCAGCTCCCCGGGGGGGGACAATCAGCCCCAGCATTTT
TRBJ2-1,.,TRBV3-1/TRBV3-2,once,CASSQDRGTYNEQFF,TGTGCCAGCAGCCAAGATCGGGGGACCTACAATGAGCAGTTCTTC
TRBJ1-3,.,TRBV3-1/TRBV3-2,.,CASSQTRRASGNTIYF,TGTGCCAGCAGCCAAACGCGCAGGGCCTCTGGAAACACCATATATTTT
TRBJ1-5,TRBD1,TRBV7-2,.,CASSQQGALSNQPQHF,TGTGCCAGCAGCCAACAGGGGGCGCTTAGCAATCAGCCCCAGCATTTT
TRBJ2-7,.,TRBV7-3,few,CASSLQGSSEQYF,TGTGCCAGCAGCTTACAGGGGTCCTCCGAGCAGTACTTC
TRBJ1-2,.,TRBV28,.,CASSSYPRFMASTF,TGTGCCAGCAGTTCCTATCCTAGGTTTATGGCTAGCACCTTC
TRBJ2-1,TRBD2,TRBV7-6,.,CASSRGDEQFF,TGTGCCAGCAGTCGGGGGGATGAGCAGTTCTTC
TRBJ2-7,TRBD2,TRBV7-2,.,CASSPGLAGGEQYF,TGTGCCAGCAGCCCGGGACTAGCGGGAGGGGAGCAGTACTTC
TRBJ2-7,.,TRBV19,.,CASSTGTMSHEQYF,TGTGCCAGTAGTACCGGGACAATGAGCCACGAGCAGTACTTC
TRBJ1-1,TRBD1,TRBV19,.,CASSSGGQPNLNTEAFF,TGTGCCAGTAGTTCTGGGGGACAGCCTAATTTGAACACTGAAGCTTTCTTT
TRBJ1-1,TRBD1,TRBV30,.,CAWSPPDRGGWDTEAFF,TGTGCCTGGAGTCCTCCGGACAGGGGCGGCTGGGACACTGAAGCTTTCTTT